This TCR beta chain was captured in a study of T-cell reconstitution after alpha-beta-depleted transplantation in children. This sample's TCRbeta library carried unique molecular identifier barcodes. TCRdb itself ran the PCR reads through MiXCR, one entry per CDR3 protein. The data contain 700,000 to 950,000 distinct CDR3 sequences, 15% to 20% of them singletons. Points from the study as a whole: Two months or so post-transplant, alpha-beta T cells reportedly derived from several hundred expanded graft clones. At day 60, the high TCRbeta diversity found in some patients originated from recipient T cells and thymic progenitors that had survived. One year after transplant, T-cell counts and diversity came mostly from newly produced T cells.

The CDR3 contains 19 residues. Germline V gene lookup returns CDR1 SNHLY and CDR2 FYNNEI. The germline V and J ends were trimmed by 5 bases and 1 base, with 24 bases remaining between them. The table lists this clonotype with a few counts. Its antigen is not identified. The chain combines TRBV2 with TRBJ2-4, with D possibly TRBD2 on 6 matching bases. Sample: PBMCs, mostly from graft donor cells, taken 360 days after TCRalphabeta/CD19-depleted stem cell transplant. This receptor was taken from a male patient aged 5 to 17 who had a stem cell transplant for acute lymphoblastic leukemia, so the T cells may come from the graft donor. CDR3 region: CASSFGGTLSPGAKNIQYF. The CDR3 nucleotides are TGTGCCAGCAGTTTCGGCGGGACCCTCTCCCCCGGTGCCAAAAACATTCAGTACTTC.